Below, 19 T cell receptor beta chains from the same sample are listed, as sequenced in a study of beta chain features in type 1 diabetes. General observations from the study: In every one of the four CD4+ subsets, TCRB CDR3s were moderately but significantly shorter in Type 1 diabetes patients.

Their specific antigens are unknown. The investigators reverse transcribed all of the isolated RNA, so they sequenced expressed TCRB transcripts. The assay was immunoSEQ multiplex PCR, and TCRdb's table has in-frame clones only and misses some. Of 200,000 to 300,000 clones listed, approximately 20% were seen once; the top ten hold 0.028%. Sequencing was carried out using naive CD4+ T cells from blood. The receptor set was obtained from a middle-aged woman with type 1 diabetes.

This chain links TRBV6-5 with TRBJ1-5; D unresolved. Germline V gene lookup returns CDR1 MNHEY and CDR2 SVGAGI. Trimming stripped 8 bases from V and 0 bases from J, with 8 bases between. The CDR3 spans 13 residues. The CDR3 DNA reads TGTGCCAGCCGCCAGGATAGCAATCAGCCCCAGCATTTT. Translation gives CASRQDSNQPQHF.

This clone was seen a few times. This sequence joins TRBV4-2 and TRBJ1-5, with 8 bases that match TRBD1. The CDR3 loop spans 15 amino acids. Trimming at V came to 3 bases and at J to 3 bases, leaving 4 bases not matched to a gene. From germline, CDR1 is LGHNA and CDR2 YNFKEQ. The CDR3 region is CASSQMDRDNQPQHF. The CDR3 DNA is TGTGCCAGCAGCCAGATGGACAGGGACAATCAGCCCCAGCATTTT.

In its sample, this clone was seen a few times. The gene calls are TRBV5-1 and TRBJ2-1, with 7 nucleotides matching TRBD2. CDR1 and CDR2 from the germline V gene are SGHRS and YFSETQ. V lost 0 bases, J lost 4 bases, and 7 bases stayed unmatched. The CDR3 length is 16 residues. The CDR3 region is CASSLAYLAEYNEQFF. The CDR3 nucleotides read TGCGCCAGCAGCTTGGCCTATCTAGCGGAATACAATGAGCAGTTCTTC.

The chain joins TRBV7-2 to TRBJ2-1, with 10 bases that match TRBD2. Germline CDR1 SGHTA, CDR2 FQGNSA. V lost 3 bases and J lost 2; bases outside the gene matches: 7. The CDR3 consists of 17 residues. This chain's CDR3 is CASSLGGAGGPYNEQFF. DNA for the CDR3: TGTGCCAGCAGCTTGGGTGGAGCGGGAGGGCCCTACAATGAGCAGTTCTTC.

The J gene is TRBJ2-7, the V gene TRBV6-6; 7 bases line up with TRBD2. From germline, CDR1 is MNHNY and CDR2 SVGAGI (reference sequence). J lost 0 bases, V lost 10 bases, and 15 bases had no gene match. This CDR3 is built from 16 residues. The CDR3, as DNA: TGTGCCACCTCGGGGTGGCGGGGACTAACCTCCTACGAGCAGTACTTC. As protein: CATSGWRGLTSYEQYF.

The gene calls are TRBV15 and TRBJ1-5; 7 bases agree with TRBD1. The CDR3 is made up of 14 amino acids. Trimming took 3 bases from V and 7 from J; bases not matched to a gene: 6. In germline, CDR1 is LNHNV, CDR2 YYDKDF (reference sequence). This CDR3 reads CATSSEQGRQPQHF. CDR3 sequence (DNA): TGTGCCACCAGCAGTGAACAGGGGAGGCAGCCCCAGCATTTT.

The V call is TRBV28, the J call TRBJ1-5; 7 bases line up with TRBD1. Trimming removed 6 bases from V and 5 bases from J; junction bases left unmatched: 4. The CDR3 runs to 13 residues. Germline lookup yields CDR1 MDHEN and CDR2 SYDVKM. The CDR3 region has the DNA TGTGCCAGCAGGGGGACAGAGGATCAGCCCCAGCATTTT. It yields the protein CASRGTEDQPQHF.

The chain employs TRBV19 and TRBJ2-1, with 9 bases fitting TRBD2. V was clipped by 7 bases and J by 9 bases; unmatched bases: 10. This CDR3 spans 14 amino acids. Germline lookup yields CDR1 LNHDA and CDR2 SQIVND (reference sequence). The CDR3 DNA is TGTGCCAGTACCAAGATAGCGGGGGTTATTGAGCAGTTCTTC. Protein: CASTKIAGVIEQFF.

The genes are TRBV18 and TRBJ1-5, with D uncertain. Trimming left V 6 bases short and J 5 bases short, with 14 bases between. The CDR3 contains 14 residues. Per germline, CDR1 KGHSH and CDR2 LQKENI. Here the CDR3 DNA reads TGTGCCAGCTCTCAGTTACCGGGAGATCAGCCCCAGCATTTT. Its translation is CASSQLPGDQPQHF.

The genes are TRBV15 and TRBJ2-7; 7 bases are a match to TRBD1. Trimming took 5 bases from V and 0 from J; bases not matched to a gene: 7. The CDR3 extends over 15 amino acids. Germline CDR1 is LNHNV and CDR2 is YYDKDF (reference sequence). CDR3 nucleotide sequence: TGTGCCACCAGCCCAAAACGGGACAGCTCCTACGAGCAGTACTTC. Residues: CATSPKRDSSYEQYF.

This chain uses TRBV7-2 with TRBJ2-3, with 7 bases fitting TRBD1. The junction had 7 bases not matched to a gene; V was cut back by 5 bases and J by 5 bases. The CDR3 is made up of 14 amino acids. The germline gives CDR1 SGHTA, CDR2 FQGNSA. The CDR3, as DNA: TGTGCCAGCAGCCGGGACAGTGCTAAAGATACGCAGTATTTT. Protein: CASSRDSAKDTQYF. Full variable domain (outside the CDR3, taken from reference TRBV7-2 and TRBJ2-3): GAGVSQSPSNKVTEKGKDVELRCDPISGHTALYWYRQSLGQGLEFLIYFQGNSAPDKSGLPSDRFSAERTGGSVSTLTIQRTQQEDSAVYLCASSRDSAKDTQYFGPGTRLTVL.

The rearrangement uses TRBV5-4 and TRBJ1-1; D uncertain. This CDR3 is 13 amino acids long. V gave up 0 bases and J gave up 10 bases, with 13 bases separating them. From germline, CDR1 is SGHNT and CDR2 YYREEE (reference sequence). CDR3 protein: CASSLERRLSAFF. CDR3 DNA sequence: TGTGCCAGCAGCTTGGAACGGCGGTTGTCAGCTTTCTTT.

This clone was observed a few times. This chain links TRBV30 with TRBJ2-5, with a weak D call TRBD1 (6 bases). The V gene's germline CDR1 is GTSNPN and CDR2 SVGIG (reference sequence). The CDR3 is 15 amino acids. The germline V and J ends were trimmed by 0 bases and 3 bases, with 14 bases remaining between them. CDR3 in DNA: TGTGCCTGGAGTGTATTGGGGGACATAGAAGAGACCCAGTACTTC. Translated, it gives CAWSVLGDIEETQYF. The whole variable domain, filled in from reference TRBV30 and TRBJ2-5, reads SQTIHQWPATLVQPVGSPLSLECTVEGTSNPNLYWYRQAAGRGLQLLFYSVGIGQISSEVPQNLSASRPQDRQFILSSKKLLLSDSGFYLCAWSVLGDIEETQYFGPGTRLLVL.

This clone was seen more than once but under ten times. The chain is built from TRBV5-1 and TRBJ2-3; TRBD1 agrees at 8 bases. Germline trimming cut 0 bases from V and 9 bases from J; bases unmatched to any gene: 6. CDR3 length equals 14 residues. CDR1 is SGHRS and CDR2 is YFSETQ in the germline V gene. The CDR3 sequence: CASSLGQGKATQYF. The CDR3, as DNA: TGCGCCAGCAGCTTGGGACAGGGGAAGGCAACGCAGTATTTT.

This clone has only a few counts. J is TRBJ2-5 and V is TRBV29-1, with a possible D match to TRBD1 (6 bases). This CDR3 is built from 12 residues. The germline gives CDR1 SQVTM, CDR2 ANQGSEA. V was cut by 7 bases and J by 4 bases, with 13 bases left in between. CDR3 bases: TGCAGCGGCCAACAGGGAAGAGAGACCCAGTACTTC. This translates into CSGQQGRETQYF.

The chain recombines TRBV18 with TRBJ1-2; 10 nucleotides agree with TRBD1. The CDR3 consists of 13 residues. Germline lookup yields CDR1 KGHSH and CDR2 LQKENI. The J segment lost 6 bases and the V segment lost 6 bases, leaving 4 bases of the junction unmatched. In nucleotides, the CDR3 is TGTGCCAGCTCTCACGGACAGGGGGATGGCTACACCTTC. Its translation is CASSHGQGDGYTF. Full variable domain (outside the CDR3, taken from reference TRBV18 and TRBJ1-2): NAGVMQNPRHLVRRRGQEARLRCSPMKGHSHVYWYRQLPEEGLKFMVYLQKENIIDESGMPKERFSAEFPKEGPSILRIQQVVRGDSAAYFCASSHGQGDGYTFGSGTRLTVV.

Only a few counts were recorded for this clone. The sample holds other DNA sequences that translate to the same CDR3. This chain joins TRBV4-2 and TRBJ1-2, with 10 bases identical to TRBD1. V trimming: 0 bases; J trimming: 2 bases; junction bases outside the gene matches: 3. The CDR3 extends over 16 amino acids. Germline CDR1 is LGHNA and CDR2 is YNFKEQ. The CDR3 is CASSQDRTGGNYGYTF. The CDR3 bases are TGTGCCAGCAGCCAAGATAGGACAGGGGGGAACTATGGCTACACCTTC.

This sequence joins TRBV7-9 and TRBJ2-3; the match to TRBD1 covers 8 bases. The CDR3 length is 17 residues. In germline, CDR1 is SEHNR, CDR2 FQNEAQ (reference sequence). The V gene end was trimmed by 3 bases and the J gene end by 2 bases; junction bases not matched to a gene: 10. For the CDR3, the DNA is TGTGCCAGCAGCTTGGATCGGACAGGGCGTCCCACAGATACGCAGTATTTT. Protein product: CASSLDRTGRPTDTQYF.

The V call is TRBV5-1, the J call TRBJ1-5; 9 positions match TRBD1. This CDR3 has 18 amino acids. V lost 0 bases to trimming and J lost 0 bases; unmatched junction nucleotides: 7. CDR1 is SGHRS and CDR2 is YFSETQ in the germline V gene. The CDR3 nucleotides are TGCGCCAGCAGCTTGGGCCGGGACAGGGTGTATAGCAATCAGCCCCAGCATTTT. It codes for CASSLGRDRVYSNQPQHF.